This TCR beta chain is drawn from a study of CD8+ T cells in alopecia areata. Findings and caveats of the study: Sequences from scalp samples also cover resident alphabeta T cells of normal skin.

About this clone: Antigen specificity is unknown.

Described treatment: oral pan-JAK inhibitor, 5-10 mg twice daily. As the sequencing template, cDNA was produced by extracting RNA and reverse transcribing it. Here immunoSEQ multiplex PCR was the method, and the copy in TCRdb shows in-frame clones only, minus some. The sample shows about 160,000 clones, 55% to 75% of them seen only once. CDR1 is SGHAT and CDR2 is FQNNGV in the germline V gene. The CDR3 has 15 amino acids. The ends were cut back, 5 bases at V and 0 bases at J, with 8 bases in the middle. This rearrangement joins TRBV11-2 to TRBJ2-6; D remains ambiguous. This sequence originates from a human donor with alopecia areata. This specimen was CD4+ T cells sorted from blood, taken at week 4, from a patient treated with tofacitinib. The CDR3 loop reads CASSLSDSGANVLTF. As DNA, the CDR3 is TGTGCCAGCAGCCTCTCGGACTCTGGGGCCAACGTCCTGACTTTC.